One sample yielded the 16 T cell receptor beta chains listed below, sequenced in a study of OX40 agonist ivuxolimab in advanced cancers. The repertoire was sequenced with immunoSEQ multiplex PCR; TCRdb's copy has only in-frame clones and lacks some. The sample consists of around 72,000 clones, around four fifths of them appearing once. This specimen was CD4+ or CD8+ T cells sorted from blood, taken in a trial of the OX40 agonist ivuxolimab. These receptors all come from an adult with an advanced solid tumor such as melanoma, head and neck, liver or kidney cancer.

The CDR3 loop is CASRVNEAYEQYV. The CDR3 nucleotides are TGTGCCAGCAGGGTCAATGAGGCGTACGAGCAGTACGTC. This chain connects TRBV6-1 to TRBJ2-7; the D is unclear. Deletions cut 6 bases from V and 4 bases from J, with 13 bases between. This CDR3 is built from 13 residues. Germline-derived CDR1 and CDR2 are MNHNS and SASEGT.

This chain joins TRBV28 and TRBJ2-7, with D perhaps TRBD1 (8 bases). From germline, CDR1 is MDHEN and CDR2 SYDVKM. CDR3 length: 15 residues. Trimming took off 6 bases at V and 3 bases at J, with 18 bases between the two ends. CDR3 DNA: TGTGCCAGCAGGGGTGGACAGGGAGGGCGCTACGAGCAGTACTTC. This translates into CASRGGQGGRYEQYF.

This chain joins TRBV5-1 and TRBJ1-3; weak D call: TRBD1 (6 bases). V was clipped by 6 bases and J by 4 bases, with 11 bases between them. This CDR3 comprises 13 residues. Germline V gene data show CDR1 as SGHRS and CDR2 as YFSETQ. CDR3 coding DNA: TGCGCCAGCAACAGGGTTTCCGGAAACACCATATATTTT. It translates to CASNRVSGNTIYF. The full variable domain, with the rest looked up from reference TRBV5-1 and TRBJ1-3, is KAGVTQTPRYLIKTRGQQVTLSCSPISGHRSVSWYQQTPGQGLQFLFEYFSETQRNKGNFPGRFSGRQFSNSRSEMNVSTLELGDSALYLCASNRVSGNTIYFGEGSWLTVV.

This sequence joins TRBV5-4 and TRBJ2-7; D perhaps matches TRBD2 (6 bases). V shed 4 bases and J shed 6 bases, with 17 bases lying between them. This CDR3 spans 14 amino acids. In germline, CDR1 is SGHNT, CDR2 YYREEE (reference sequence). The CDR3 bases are TGTGCCAGCAGCGGAGGGCGGACAAGGGCCGAGCAGTACTTC. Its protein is CASSGGRTRAEQYF.

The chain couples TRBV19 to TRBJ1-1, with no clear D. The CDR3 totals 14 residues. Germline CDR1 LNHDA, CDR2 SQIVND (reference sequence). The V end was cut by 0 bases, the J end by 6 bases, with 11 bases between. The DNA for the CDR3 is TGTGCCAGTAGTATAGAATCGAGTGCCGCTGAAGCTTTCTTT. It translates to CASSIESSAAEAFF. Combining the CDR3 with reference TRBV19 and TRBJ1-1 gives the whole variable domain DGGITQSPKYLFRKEGQNVTLSCEQNLNHDAMYWYRQDPGQGLRLIYYSQIVNDFQKGDIAEGYSVSREKKESFPLTVTSAQKNPTAFYLCASSIESSAAEAFFGQGTRLTVV.

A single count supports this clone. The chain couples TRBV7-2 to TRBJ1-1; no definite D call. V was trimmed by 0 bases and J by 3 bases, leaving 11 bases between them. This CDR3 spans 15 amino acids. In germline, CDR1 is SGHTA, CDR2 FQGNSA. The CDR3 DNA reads TGTGCCAGCAGCTTAGCCCGGGAGCTATACACTGAAGCTTTCTTT. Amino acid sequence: CASSLARELYTEAFF.

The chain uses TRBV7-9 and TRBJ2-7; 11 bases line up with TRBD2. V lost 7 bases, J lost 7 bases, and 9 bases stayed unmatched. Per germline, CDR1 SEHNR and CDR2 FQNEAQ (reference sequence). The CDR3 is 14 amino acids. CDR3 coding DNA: TGTGCCAGCAAATTAGCGGGAGGGCCGGAGGAGCAGTACTTC. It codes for CASKLAGGPEEQYF.

For the CDR3, the DNA is TGTGCCAGCAGTTTTCCGGCCGCCGGGGCGAGGGGTGGCTACACCTTC. As protein: CASSFPAAGARGGYTF. This chain joins TRBV28 and TRBJ1-2; possible D gene TRBD1, 5 bases. This CDR3 is built from 16 residues. From germline, CDR1 is MDHEN and CDR2 SYDVKM. The V end lost 3 bases, the J end lost 7 bases, and 21 bases lay between the germline ends.

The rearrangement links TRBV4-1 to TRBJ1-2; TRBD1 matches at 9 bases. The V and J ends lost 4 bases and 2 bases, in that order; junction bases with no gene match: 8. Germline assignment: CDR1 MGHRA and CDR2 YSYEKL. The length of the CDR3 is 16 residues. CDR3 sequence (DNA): TGCGCCAGCAGCCTCCGAGAGGGACAGGGAAACTATGGCTACACCTTC. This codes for CASSLREGQGNYGYTF.

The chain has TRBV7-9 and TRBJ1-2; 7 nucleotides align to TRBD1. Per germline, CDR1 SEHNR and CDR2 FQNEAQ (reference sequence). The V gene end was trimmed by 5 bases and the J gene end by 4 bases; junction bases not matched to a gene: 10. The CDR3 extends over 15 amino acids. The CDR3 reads CASSPDRVESYGYTF. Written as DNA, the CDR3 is TGTGCCAGCAGCCCAGACAGGGTAGAGAGCTATGGCTACACCTTC. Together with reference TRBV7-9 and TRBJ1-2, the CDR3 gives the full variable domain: DTGVSQNPRHKITKRGQNVTFRCDPISEHNRLYWYRQTLGQGPEFLTYFQNEAQLEKSRLLSDRFSAERPKGSFSTLEIQRTEQGDSAMYLCASSPDRVESYGYTFGSGTRLTVV.

CDR3 in amino acids: CASTFPVSGNTIYF. CDR3 coding DNA: TGTGCCAGCACATTCCCCGTCTCTGGAAACACCATATATTTT. The chain carries TRBV7-2 and TRBJ1-3, with D unresolved. V lost 7 bases, J lost 0 bases, and 10 bases lay in between. Germline-derived CDR1 and CDR2 are SGHTA and FQGNSA. CDR3 length equals 14 residues.

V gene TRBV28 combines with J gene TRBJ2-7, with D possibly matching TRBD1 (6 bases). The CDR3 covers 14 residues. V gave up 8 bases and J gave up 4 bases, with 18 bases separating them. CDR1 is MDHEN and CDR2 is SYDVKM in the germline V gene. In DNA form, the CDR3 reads TGTGCCAGCTCTCGAGGGACAACCCCTTACGAGCAGTACTTC. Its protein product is CASSRGTTPYEQYF. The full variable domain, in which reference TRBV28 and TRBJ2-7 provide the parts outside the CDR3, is DVKVTQSSRYLVKRTGEKVFLECVQDMDHENMFWYRQDPGLGLRLIYFSYDVKMKEKGDIPEGYSVSREKKERFSLILESASTNQTSMYLCASSRGTTPYEQYFGPGTRLTVT.

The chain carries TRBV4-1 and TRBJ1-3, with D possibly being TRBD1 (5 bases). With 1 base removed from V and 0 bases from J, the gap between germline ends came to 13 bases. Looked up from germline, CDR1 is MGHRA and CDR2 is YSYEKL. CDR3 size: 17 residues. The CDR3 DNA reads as TGCGCCAGCAGCCAAGGACGGGGACGGAGCTCTGGAAACACCATATATTTT. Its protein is CASSQGRGRSSGNTIYF.

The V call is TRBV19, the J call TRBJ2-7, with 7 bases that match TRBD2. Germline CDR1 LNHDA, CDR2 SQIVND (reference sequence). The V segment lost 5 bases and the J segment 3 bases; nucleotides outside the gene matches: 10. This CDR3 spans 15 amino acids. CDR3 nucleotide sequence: TGTGCCAGTAGTCCCCGGGAAGCGGGACTCTACGAGCAGTACTTC. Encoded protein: CASSPREAGLYEQYF.

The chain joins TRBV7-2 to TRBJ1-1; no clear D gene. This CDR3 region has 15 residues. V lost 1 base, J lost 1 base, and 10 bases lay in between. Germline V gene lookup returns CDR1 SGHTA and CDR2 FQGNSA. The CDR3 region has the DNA TGTGCCAGCAGCTTAGGTGGCAGGAGGAACACTGAAGCTTTCTTT. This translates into CASSLGGRRNTEAFF.

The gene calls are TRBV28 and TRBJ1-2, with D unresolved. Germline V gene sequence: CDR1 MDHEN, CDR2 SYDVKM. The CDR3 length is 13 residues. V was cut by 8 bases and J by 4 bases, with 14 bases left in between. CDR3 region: CASGYLGFYGYTF. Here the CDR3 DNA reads TGTGCCAGCGGTTATTTGGGTTTCTATGGCTACACCTTC.